This T cell receptor (beta chain) was sequenced in a study of T cells in tuberculosis. For the study at large: The T cells targeted glucose monomycolate, a mycobacterial lipid, via CD1B.

Tuberculin skin test and IGRA determined adolescents' latent tuberculosis status at entry. Measured with immunoSEQ multiplex PCR; TCRdb has only the in-frame clones, and not every one. The table lists 30,000 to 40,000 clones, around 97% of them singletons. Trimming took 3 bases from V and 1 from J, leaving 10 bases between them. This CDR3 spans 16 amino acids. Germline V gives CDR1 LNHDA, CDR2 SQIVND (reference sequence). Sequenced input: PBMCs. The clonotype was recovered from a donor aged 10 to 29 with latent tuberculosis or without tuberculosis infection. V usage is TRBV19 and J usage is TRBJ2-6, with a weak D call TRBD1 (5 bases). CDR3: CASSIDRLSGANVLTF. DNA of the CDR3: TGTGCCAGTAGTATCGACAGACTTTCTGGGGCCAACGTCCTGACTTTC.